This T cell receptor beta chain was documented in a study of early T cells in non-severe SARS-CoV-2 infection. Germline CDR1 MNHEY, CDR2 SMNVEV (reference sequence). Trimming took off 0 bases at V and 8 bases at J, with 10 bases between the two ends. This CDR3 region has 13 residues. Each cDNA molecule carried a unique molecular identifier. TCRdb re-analysed the 5' RACE reads in MiXCR, keeping a single row per CDR3 protein. Of some 30,000 distinct CDR3 sequences in the sample, 5.3% were seen once. This clonotype was seen more than once but under ten times. This chain links TRBV27 with TRBJ1-1; D might be TRBD1 (6 bases). Source material: whole blood. This TCR came from an adult who was a healthcare worker with PCR-confirmed SARS-CoV-2 infection or an uninfected control (not recorded which). The CDR3 is CASSLSIQGEAFF. CDR3 coding DNA: TGTGCCAGCAGTTTATCGATCCAGGGGGAAGCTTTCTTT.